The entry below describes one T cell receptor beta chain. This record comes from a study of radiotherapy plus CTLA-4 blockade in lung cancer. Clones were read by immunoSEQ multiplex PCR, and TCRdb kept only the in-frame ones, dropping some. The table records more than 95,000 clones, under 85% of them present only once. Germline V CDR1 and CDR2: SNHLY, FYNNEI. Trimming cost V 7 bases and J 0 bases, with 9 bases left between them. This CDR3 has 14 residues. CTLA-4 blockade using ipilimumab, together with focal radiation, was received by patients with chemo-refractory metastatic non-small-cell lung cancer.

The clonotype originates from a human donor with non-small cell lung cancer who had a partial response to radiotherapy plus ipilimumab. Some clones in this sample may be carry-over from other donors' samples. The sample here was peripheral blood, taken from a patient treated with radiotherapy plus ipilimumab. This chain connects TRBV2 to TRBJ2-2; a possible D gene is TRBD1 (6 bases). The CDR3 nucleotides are TGTGCCAGCAAACAGGGCTCGAACACCGGGGAGCTGTTTTTT. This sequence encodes CASKQGSNTGELFF.